The 24 T cell receptor beta chains below all came from one sample that was sequenced in a study of vaccination effects on CD4 cells after COVID-19. Isolating CD4+ T cells followed about 10 days of culture. Their specific antigens are unknown. Some clones are missing from TCRdb's copy, which holds only in-frame ones; the method was immunoSEQ multiplex PCR. This sample has approximately 58,000 clones, with roughly 80% found just once. The source was CD4+ T cells from PBMCs cultured without peptide, collected before COVID-19 vaccination. The receptors here all came from a human donor who received a COVID-19 vaccine.

This clone has a handful of counts. The chain carries TRBV30 and TRBJ2-1; TRBD1 matches at 9 bases. This CDR3 is built from 16 residues. The germline CDR1 and CDR2 sequences are GTSNPN and SVGIG (reference sequence). With 0 bases clipped from V and 0 bases from J, the junction kept 3 bases outside the gene matches. This CDR3 reads CAWSVTGQGSYNEQFF. The CDR3 DNA reads as TGTGCCTGGAGTGTTACGGGACAGGGCTCCTACAATGAGCAGTTCTTC. Looking up the rest from reference TRBV30 and TRBJ2-1 gives the full variable domain: SQTIHQWPATLVQPVGSPLSLECTVEGTSNPNLYWYRQAAGRGLQLLFYSVGIGQISSEVPQNLSASRPQDRQFILSSKKLLLSDSGFYLCAWSVTGQGSYNEQFFGPGTRLTVL.

This chain connects TRBV28 to TRBJ1-2; no definite D call. Germline V gene sequence: CDR1 MDHEN, CDR2 SYDVKM. Between the trimmed V and J ends, which lost 1 base and 7 bases, there was a span of 10 bases. CDR3 length: 13 residues. The CDR3 reads CASSLSLTGGYTF. DNA of the CDR3: TGTGCCAGCAGTTTATCCCTCACCGGTGGCTACACCTTC.

The CDR3 region is CASSLNPGQGKETQYF. The CDR3 DNA follows: TGTGCCAGCAGCTTAAACCCGGGACAGGGGAAAGAGACCCAGTACTTC. The chain recombines TRBV7-8 with TRBJ2-5, with 10 bases that match TRBD1. Trimming cost V 2 bases and J 3 bases; bases outside gene matches: 6. The CDR3 has 16 amino acids. The V gene's germline CDR1 is SGHVS and CDR2 FQNEAQ.

This clone was recorded once. J is TRBJ2-7 and V is TRBV18; D possibly corresponds to TRBD1 (6 bases). This CDR3 region has 15 residues. Germline-derived CDR1 and CDR2 are KGHSH and LQKENI. Trimming shortened V by 3 bases and J by 0 bases, and 12 bases separated the two germline ends. CDR3 residues: CASSPGQSTSYEQYV. CDR3 bases: TGTGCCAGCTCACCCGGACAGTCGACCTCCTACGAGCAGTACGTC.

As for this clone: Sequence at one end of the junction differs from germline and may be a read error. The rearrangement joins TRBV24-1 to TRBJ2-2, with 7 bases fitting TRBD1. The CDR3 length is 14 residues. Germline CDR1 reads KGHDR; CDR2 reads SFDVKD. For the CDR3, the DNA is TGTGCCACCGGTGACAGGGCCCACACCGGGGAGCTGTTTTTT. Its translation: CATGDRAHTGELFF.

The J gene is TRBJ2-1, the V gene TRBV27; 11 positions agree with TRBD1. The V segment lost 6 bases and the J segment 3 bases; nucleotides outside the gene matches: 7. The CDR3 runs 16 residues. Looked up from germline, CDR1 is MNHEY and CDR2 is SMNVEV (reference sequence). CDR3 bases: TGTGCCAGCAGAACACTCGGGACAGGGGGCTACAATGAGCAGTTCTTC. Protein product: CASRTLGTGGYNEQFF.

The chain is built from TRBV6-1 and TRBJ1-4, with D unresolved. The CDR3 covers 14 residues. Trimming took 3 bases from V and 7 from J, leaving 12 bases between them. CDR1 is MNHNS, CDR2 SASEGT, per germline. The CDR3 DNA follows: TGTGCCAGCAGTGAGGGGTTTTATAGTGAAAAACTGTTTTTT. This codes for CASSEGFYSEKLFF.

The table lists this clone with a count of one. V gene TRBV19 combines with J gene TRBJ2-1, with 14 bases matching TRBD2. Germline values: CDR1 LNHDA, CDR2 SQIVND (reference sequence). The CDR3 is 15 amino acids. The V gene end was trimmed by 4 bases and the J gene end by 5 bases; junction bases not matched to a gene: 1. CDR3 residues: CASSKGLAGDNEQFF. The CDR3 coding sequence is TGTGCCAGTAGTAAGGGACTAGCGGGGGACAATGAGCAGTTCTTC.

This chain uses TRBV6-2 or TRBV6-3 with TRBJ1-2; D is ambiguous. Germline CDR1 reads MNHEY; CDR2 reads SVGEGT. Trimming shortened V by 2 bases and J by 0 bases, and 10 bases separated the two germline ends. The CDR3 contains 15 residues. As DNA, the CDR3 is TGTGCCAGCAGTTACCAACGGTTAGCTAACTATGGCTACACCTTC. It codes for CASSYQRLANYGYTF.

The chain combines TRBV15 with TRBJ1-3, with D perhaps matching TRBD1 (6 bases). This CDR3 has 16 residues. The V and J ends lost 2 bases and 2 bases respectively, with 13 bases between them. Germline V lookup: CDR1 LNHNV, CDR2 YYDKDF (reference sequence). The CDR3 DNA sequence: TGTGCCACCAGCAGACTTCATCAGGGGACTGGAAACACCATATATTTT. Translating it yields CATSRLHQGTGNTIYF. Together with reference TRBV15 and TRBJ1-3, the CDR3 gives the full variable domain: DAMVIQNPRYQVTQFGKPVTLSCSQTLNHNVMYWYQQKSSQAPKLLFHYYDKDFNNEADTPDNFQSRRPNTSFCFLDIRSPGLGDTAMYLCATSRLHQGTGNTIYFGEGSWLTVV.

V is TRBV24-1 and J is TRBJ2-5, with 8 positions matching TRBD1. The junction had 7 bases not matched to a gene; V was cut back by 4 bases and J by 1 base. This CDR3 has 16 amino acids. Germline values: CDR1 KGHDR, CDR2 SFDVKD. The CDR3 reads CATSDSGTGFQETQYF. Written as DNA, the CDR3 is TGTGCCACCAGTGACTCCGGGACAGGATTCCAAGAGACCCAGTACTTC.

The chain combines TRBV2 with TRBJ2-6; TRBD1 or TRBD2 may be the D gene (5 bases each). The CDR3 is 15 amino acids. V gave up 3 bases and J gave up 4 bases, with 10 bases separating them. Germline CDR1 SNHLY, CDR2 FYNNEI. The CDR3 region has the DNA TGTGCCAGCAGTGATTGGGGGACCGGGGCCAACGTCCTGACTTTC. Its translation: CASSDWGTGANVLTF.

The CDR3 protein is CASSFGTGGIAKNIQYF. CDR3 bases: TGTGCCAGCAGTTTTGGGACAGGCGGGATAGCCAAAAACATTCAGTACTTC. The chain uses TRBV28 and TRBJ2-4; 8 positions agree with TRBD1. CDR3 length: 17 amino acids. Trimming at V came to 3 bases and at J to 0 bases, leaving 7 bases not matched to a gene. Germline V gene lookup returns CDR1 MDHEN and CDR2 SYDVKM.

The V call is TRBV30, the J call TRBJ2-3; D might be TRBD2 (5 bases). Between the trimmed V and J ends, which lost 3 bases and 4 bases, there was a span of 8 bases. This CDR3 contains 12 residues. Germline-derived CDR1 and CDR2 are GTSNPN and SVGIG (reference sequence). The CDR3: CAWRGGSDTQYF. The CDR3 bases are TGTGCCTGGAGAGGAGGTTCAGATACGCAGTATTTT.

V usage is TRBV30 and J usage is TRBJ1-5; the match to TRBD1 covers 8 bases. This CDR3 has 14 residues. Germline V gene sequence: CDR1 GTSNPN, CDR2 SVGIG (reference sequence). After removal of 3 bases from V and 6 bases from J, the junction contained 7 bases not matched to a gene. The DNA for the CDR3 is TGTGCCTGGAGCGGACAGGGCCAAGGTCAGCCCCAGCATTTT. This codes for CAWSGQGQGQPQHF.

Many counts were recorded for this clone. This chain's CDR3 is CATSDSVTNTGELFF. As DNA, the CDR3 is TGTGCCACCAGTGATTCGGTCACGAACACCGGGGAGCTGTTTTTT. The chain joins TRBV24-1 to TRBJ2-2; no reliable D call. The CDR3 sequence is 15 residues long. The V gene's germline CDR1 is KGHDR and CDR2 SFDVKD. V was clipped by 2 bases and J by 0 bases, with 6 bases between them.

The chain employs TRBV6-5 and TRBJ1-1; no firm D call. Germline CDR1 and CDR2: MNHEY and SVGAGI. CDR3 length: 16 residues. V was cut by 3 bases and J by 2 bases, with 16 bases left in between. DNA of the CDR3: TGTGCCAGCAGTTATGAGGGCATCCCTCTAAACACTGAAGCTTTCTTT. This codes for CASSYEGIPLNTEAFF.

This clone was detected only once. The chain has TRBV9 and TRBJ2-2, with 7 bases lining up with TRBD2. The V gene's germline CDR1 is SGDLS and CDR2 YYNGEE. With 6 bases clipped from V and 4 bases from J, the junction kept 6 bases outside the gene matches. The length of the CDR3 is 14 residues. The DNA of the CDR3 is TGTGCCAGCACCGGGGGGTGGCCCACCGGGGAGCTGTTTTTT. Translating it yields CASTGGWPTGELFF. Supplemented by reference TRBV9 and TRBJ2-2, the full variable domain reads DSGVTQTPKHLITATGQRVTLRCSPRSGDLSVYWYQQSLDQGLQFLIQYYNGEERAKGNILERFSAQQFPDLHSELNLSSLELGDSALYFCASTGGWPTGELFFGEGSRLTVL.

As to this clone: Because it lacks the conserved phenylalanine or tryptophan at the end, this CDR3 is likely a read error. No DNA is shown, since the ends of the CDR3 on it are uncertain; the CDR3 is the one TCRdb lists. The rearrangement joins TRBV3-1 (or the pseudogene TRBV3-2) to TRBJ2-3; the table's D call of TRBD2 was not tested on the DNA. Counting both end residues, the CDR3 totals 14 amino acids. Germline loops: CDR1 LGHDT, CDR2 YNNKEL (reference sequence). CDR3: CASSQDPGTSPTAL.

This clone was seen a single time. The rearrangement links TRBV5-1 to TRBJ2-1, with TRBD2 matching 11 bases. The V gene's germline CDR1 is SGHRS and CDR2 YFSETQ. The trim removed 10 bases at V and 8 bases at J, leaving 11 bases unmatched. CDR3 size: 14 residues. As DNA, the CDR3 is TGCGCCGGATCGAGACTAGCGGGGTCGGATGAGCAGTTCTTC. Amino acids: CAGSRLAGSDEQFF.

The CDR3 DNA reads TGCGCCAGCAGCTTGTCAGGGGACACTGAAGCTTTCTTT. Protein product: CASSLSGDTEAFF. The chain uses TRBV5-1 and TRBJ1-1; a weak D match, TRBD1 (6 bases). This CDR3 has 13 amino acids. Trimming shortened V by 1 base and J by 3 bases, and 7 bases separated the two germline ends. Per the germline V gene, CDR1 is SGHRS and CDR2 is YFSETQ.

V is TRBV12-2 and J is TRBJ1-6. TRBV12-2 is a pseudogene segment. The CDR3 is made up of 17 amino acids. The CDR3 nucleotides are TGTGCAAGTCGCTTCGGGGCGGGGGGGGTCCATAATTCACCCCTCCACTTT. Protein: CASRFGAGGVHNSPLHF.

CDR3 residues: CASSPSGAGNQPQHF. Written as DNA, the CDR3 is TGTGCCAGCTCACCATCAGGGGCGGGCAATCAGCCCCAGCATTTT. This chain connects TRBV18 to TRBJ1-5; a possible D gene is TRBD1 (6 bases). The germline V and J ends were trimmed by 2 bases and 2 bases, with 10 bases remaining between them. There are 15 residues in the CDR3. Germline CDR1 KGHSH, CDR2 LQKENI. Full variable domain (outside the CDR3, taken from reference TRBV18 and TRBJ1-5): NAGVMQNPRHLVRRRGQEARLRCSPMKGHSHVYWYRQLPEEGLKFMVYLQKENIIDESGMPKERFSAEFPKEGPSILRIQQVVRGDSAAYFCASSPSGAGNQPQHFGDGTRLSIL.

This sequence joins TRBV7-9 and TRBJ2-2, with 8 bases aligning to TRBD2. Germline loops: CDR1 SEHNR, CDR2 FQNEAQ (reference sequence). V trimming: 1 base; J trimming: 4 bases; junction bases outside the gene matches: 2. The CDR3 runs to 15 residues. The CDR3 sequence is CASSLVRGGTGELFF. The CDR3 DNA reads TGTGCCAGCAGCTTAGTTCGGGGGGGCACCGGGGAGCTGTTTTTT.